The next 5 T cell receptor beta chains were all read from a single sample in a study of shared clonotypes between healthy human individuals. Sequenced by immunoSEQ multiplex PCR; TCRdb stores in-frame clones only, minus some. The sample gives millions of clones, more than 90% of which show up once; over 0.12% is in the top ten. The material sequenced was naive CD4+ T cells sorted from blood. Subset defined: CD45RA+ positively selected. These receptors were collected from a man younger than 35 in good health.

The chain recombines TRBV2 with TRBJ1-3, with a weak D call TRBD1 (5 bases). Germline CDR1 reads SNHLY; CDR2 reads FYNNEI. Trimming pared 6 bases from V and 4 bases from J, leaving 13 bases between. The CDR3 has 14 amino acids. In DNA, the CDR3 is TGTGCCAGCAGCTCCGAAGGGGCCGGAAACACCATATATTTT. This codes for CASSSEGAGNTIYF.

This clone was counted once. The chain recombines TRBV18 with TRBJ2-5, with D perhaps TRBD1 or TRBD2 (5 bases each). The CDR3 has 13 amino acids. The germline CDR1 and CDR2 sequences are KGHSH and LQKENI. V lost 3 bases, J lost 11 bases, and 16 bases lay in between. CDR3 loop: CASSPGPLAEQYF. The CDR3 DNA sequence: TGTGCCAGCTCACCGGGACCCCTCGCGGAGCAGTACTTC.

The chain employs TRBV19 and TRBJ1-5, with TRBD1 as a possible D gene (5 bases). Per germline, CDR1 LNHDA and CDR2 SQIVND (reference sequence). There are 15 residues in the CDR3. Trimming left V 6 bases short and J 7 bases short, with 19 bases between. CDR3 amino acids: CASSPTGGWEQPQHF. In DNA form, the CDR3 reads TGTGCCAGTAGCCCAACTGGGGGGTGGGAGCAGCCCCAGCATTTT.

The chain combines TRBV5-1 with TRBJ2-5, with TRBD1 matching over 10 bases. The CDR3 length is 16 residues. The V and J ends lost 0 bases and 3 bases, in that order; junction bases with no gene match: 5. Germline V gene lookup returns CDR1 SGHRS and CDR2 YFSETQ. The CDR3 reads CASSLGGTGAEETQYF. The CDR3 DNA reads TGCGCCAGCAGCTTGGGAGGGACAGGGGCGGAAGAGACCCAGTACTTC.

V is TRBV7-8 and J is TRBJ2-3, with D possibly TRBD2 on 5 matching bases. V was shortened by 5 bases and J by 2 bases, with 11 bases between the two germline ends. Germline V CDR1 and CDR2: SGHVS, FQNEAQ. The CDR3 runs to 14 residues. Here the CDR3 reads CASSRSAVTDTQYF. The DNA of the CDR3 is TGTGCCAGCAGCCGTAGCGCCGTCACAGATACGCAGTATTTT.